A single TCR beta chain is shown here with its context. This sample is part of a study of blood T cell repertoires in COVID-19. In the study overall: Whether acute or convalescent, the COVID-19 samples came from the United States, Italy and Spain. PBMCs, B-cell-depleted T cells, or T cells were the source of the cDNA or gDNA that made up the material.

Germline values: CDR1 SEHNR, CDR2 FQNEAQ (reference sequence). This CDR3 is 18 amino acids long. Losses at the gene ends were 4 bases for V and 0 bases for J; bases not matched to a gene: 9. Per the authors' pipeline: Amplification of reference gene primers provided the estimated nucleated cell counts. Sequenced by immunoSEQ multiplex PCR; TCRdb stores in-frame clones only, minus some. V, J and clone size derive from that table, while D and trimming were established from the DNA sequence. The sample lists 150,000 or so clones, 90% occurring once. This clonotype was sampled from a man over 45 with acute or convalescent COVID-19. Source material: peripheral blood. The gene calls are TRBV7-9 and TRBJ2-6, with TRBD1 identical over 7 bases. The CDR3 region is CASSSGRDSASGANVLTF. Written as DNA, the CDR3 is TGTGCCAGCAGCTCAGGACGGGACAGCGCCTCTGGGGCCAACGTCCTGACTTTC.